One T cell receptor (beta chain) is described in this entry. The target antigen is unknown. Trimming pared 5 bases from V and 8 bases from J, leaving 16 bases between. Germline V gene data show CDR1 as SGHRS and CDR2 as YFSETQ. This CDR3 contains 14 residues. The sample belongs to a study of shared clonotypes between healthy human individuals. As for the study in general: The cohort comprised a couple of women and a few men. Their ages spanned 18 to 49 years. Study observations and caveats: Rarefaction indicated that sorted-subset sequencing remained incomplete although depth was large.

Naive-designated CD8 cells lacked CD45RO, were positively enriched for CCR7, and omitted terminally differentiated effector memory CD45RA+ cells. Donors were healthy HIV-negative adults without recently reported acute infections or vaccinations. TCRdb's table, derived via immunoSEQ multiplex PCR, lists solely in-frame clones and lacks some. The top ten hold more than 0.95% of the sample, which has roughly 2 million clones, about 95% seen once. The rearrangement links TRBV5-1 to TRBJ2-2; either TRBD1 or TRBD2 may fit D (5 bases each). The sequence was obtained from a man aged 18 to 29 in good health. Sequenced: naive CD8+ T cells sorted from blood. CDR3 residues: CASRPGPYGGELFF. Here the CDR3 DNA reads TGCGCCAGCAGACCGGGACCCTACGGGGGGGAGCTGTTTTTT. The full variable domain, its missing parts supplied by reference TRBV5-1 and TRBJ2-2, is KAGVTQTPRYLIKTRGQQVTLSCSPISGHRSVSWYQQTPGQGLQFLFEYFSETQRNKGNFPGRFSGRQFSNSRSEMNVSTLELGDSALYLCASRPGPYGGELFFGEGSRLTVL.